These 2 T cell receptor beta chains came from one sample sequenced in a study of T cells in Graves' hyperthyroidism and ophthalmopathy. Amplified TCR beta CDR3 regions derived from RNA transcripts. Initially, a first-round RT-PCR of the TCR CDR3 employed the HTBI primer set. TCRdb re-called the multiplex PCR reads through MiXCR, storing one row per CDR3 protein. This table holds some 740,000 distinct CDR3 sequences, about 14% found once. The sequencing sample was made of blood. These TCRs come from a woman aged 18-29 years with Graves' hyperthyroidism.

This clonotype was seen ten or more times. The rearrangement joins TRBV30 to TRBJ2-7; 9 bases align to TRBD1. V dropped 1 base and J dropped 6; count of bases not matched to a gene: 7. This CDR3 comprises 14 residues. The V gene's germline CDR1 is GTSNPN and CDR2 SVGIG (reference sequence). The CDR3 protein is CAWSAGQGLGEQYF. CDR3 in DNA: TGTGCCTGGAGTGCGGGACAGGGCTTGGGCGAGCAGTACTTC.

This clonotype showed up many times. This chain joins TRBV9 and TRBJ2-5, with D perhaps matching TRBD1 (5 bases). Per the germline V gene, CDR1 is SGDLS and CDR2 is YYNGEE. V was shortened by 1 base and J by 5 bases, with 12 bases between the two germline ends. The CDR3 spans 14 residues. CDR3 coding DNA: TGTGCCAGCAGCGTATCAGGGAAGGAGGAGACCCAGTACTTC. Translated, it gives CASSVSGKEETQYF.